This passage covers 3 T cell receptor beta chains from one sample sequenced in a study of shared clonotypes between healthy human individuals. Some clones are missing from TCRdb's copy, which holds only in-frame ones; the method was immunoSEQ multiplex PCR. The sample has hundreds of thousands of clones; 90% to 97% are singletons. The sequenced sample was naive CD4+ T cells sorted from blood. Subset of the sample: CD45RA+ positively selected. The receptors stem from a woman aged 25 to 39 in good health.

The chain links TRBV28 to TRBJ1-4; D call uncertain. Germline V gene sequence: CDR1 MDHEN, CDR2 SYDVKM. CDR3 length equals 10 residues. V dropped 6 bases and J dropped 7 bases, with 3 bases sitting between them. CDR3 region: CASRSEKLFF. The CDR3 DNA reads as TGTGCCAGCAGAAGTGAAAAACTGTTTTTT. Full variable domain (outside the CDR3, taken from reference TRBV28 and TRBJ1-4): DVKVTQSSRYLVKRTGEKVFLECVQDMDHENMFWYRQDPGLGLRLIYFSYDVKMKEKGDIPEGYSVSREKKERFSLILESASTNQTSMYLCASRSEKLFFGSGTQLSVL.

The V call is TRBV5-6, the J call TRBJ2-7; the D gene could be TRBD1 or TRBD2 (5 bases each). Germline CDR1 and CDR2: SGHDT and YYEEEE. The CDR3 is made up of 14 amino acids. Trimming removed 0 bases at V and 6 bases at J, with 13 bases between. This CDR3 is CASSLGDGFIEQYF. CDR3 nucleotide sequence: TGTGCCAGCAGCTTGGGGGACGGCTTTATCGAGCAGTACTTC.

This clone was counted only a few times. The chain carries TRBV4-2 and TRBJ1-5; D not certain. Trimming removed 1 base from V and 7 bases from J, with 8 bases in between. Germline-derived CDR1 and CDR2 are LGHNA and YNFKEQ. The CDR3 sequence is 13 residues long. This CDR3 is CASSQGDKQPQHF. CDR3 in DNA: TGTGCCAGCAGCCAAGGGGATAAACAGCCCCAGCATTTT.